What follows describes a single T cell receptor (beta chain). What it binds is not known. These data come from a study of T cells in Graves' hyperthyroidism and ophthalmopathy. As for the study in general: Upon initial diagnosis and before any treatment, peripheral blood was collected.

CDR1 KGHDR and CDR2 SFDVKD come from the germline V gene. The CDR3 is 19 amino acids. V gave up 4 bases and J gave up 4 bases, with 27 bases separating them. On the basis of clinical symptoms, serum thyroxine and TRAb, thyroid ultrasound and orbital computed tomography, diagnoses were made. Regarding the study as a whole: Most thyroid-expanded clonotypes above 0.001 were also found in blood. Separating ophthalmopathy from stable hyperthyroidism was achieved by a 13 V-J model.

TCR beta CDR3 regions were amplified from RNA transcripts. The HTBI primer set served for first-round RT-PCR of the TCR CDR3. TCRdb re-called the multiplex PCR reads through MiXCR, storing one row per CDR3 protein. The table records approximately 510,000 distinct CDR3 sequences, around 21% of them present only once. The chain carries TRBV24-1 and TRBJ2-5; the D gene is possibly TRBD2 (6 bases). Material for sequencing was blood. The receptor was isolated from a man younger than 35 with Graves' hyperthyroidism. The CDR3 spells CATSDPPGRSEGSGETQYF. The CDR3 DNA reads as TGTGCCACCAGTGACCCCCCGGGGAGGTCGGAAGGTAGTGGAGAGACCCAGTACTTC.